The next 8 T cell receptor beta chains were all read from a single sample in a study of response to subunit inactivated influenza vaccine (dated by TCRdb to between 2017 and 2018). Libraries were made using RT-PCR. TCRdb lists the instrument as Illumina HiSeq 2500. TCRdb itself trimmed the public reads at Q25 with fastp, ran MiXCR and retained productive beta chains. Every distinct CDR3 protein forms one entry, paired with its most common genes and DNA. Recorded for this sample are about 650,000 distinct CDR3 sequences; around 15% of them occurred a single time. Jointly, the top ten make up about 7.6% of the sample. This material consisted of PBMCs from blood, taken roughly 2 weeks before vaccination. Receptors were obtained from a man aged 50 to 60 who received an inactivated influenza vaccine. Donor details come from another sample of the same person, matched by shared clones.

The chain employs TRBV5-1 and TRBJ1-1, with 7 bases fitting TRBD1. The V gene's germline CDR1 is SGHRS and CDR2 YFSETQ. Losses at the gene ends were 0 bases for V and 1 base for J; bases not matched to a gene: 3. The CDR3 consists of 15 residues. The CDR3 bases are TGCGCCAGCAGCTTGGTTAGGGGGCAGAACACTGAAGCTTTCTTT. It specifies CASSLVRGQNTEAFF. The full variable domain, with the rest looked up from reference TRBV5-1 and TRBJ1-1, is KAGVTQTPRYLIKTRGQQVTLSCSPISGHRSVSWYQQTPGQGLQFLFEYFSETQRNKGNFPGRFSGRQFSNSRSEMNVSTLELGDSALYLCASSLVRGQNTEAFFGQGTRLTVV.

The V gene is TRBV20-1, the J gene TRBJ2-7, with 9 bases fitting TRBD1. Germline values: CDR1 DFQATT, CDR2 SNEGSKA (reference sequence). Trimming at V came to 3 bases and at J to 6 bases, leaving 12 bases not matched to a gene. The CDR3 covers 15 residues. As DNA, the CDR3 is TGCAGTGCTAGGATTGGGACAGGGCCCGGACGCGAGCAGTACTTC. Amino acids: CSARIGTGPGREQYF.

This clonotype was seen just once. The V and J genes are TRBV29-1 and TRBJ1-1, with no clear D. The ends were cut back, 7 bases at V and 0 bases at J, with 12 bases in the middle. Germline V gene sequence: CDR1 SQVTM, CDR2 ANQGSEA. CDR3 size: 13 residues. CDR3 bases: TGCAGCGGCGAAGGGCACTTGAACACTGAAGCTTTCTTT. Its translation: CSGEGHLNTEAFF.

This clonotype turned up a few times. This rearrangement joins TRBV7-2 to TRBJ1-4; 8 nucleotides agree with TRBD1. J lost 7 bases, V lost 5 bases, and 12 bases had no gene match. The CDR3 consists of 16 residues. CDR1 SGHTA and CDR2 FQGNSA come from the germline V gene. The CDR3 protein is CASSRNPDRGIEKLFF. The CDR3 DNA reads TGTGCCAGCAGCCGCAACCCCGACAGGGGAATTGAAAAACTGTTTTTT.

This clonotype has a handful of counts. The chain uses TRBV4-3 and TRBJ1-2, with a weak D call TRBD1 (6 bases). The CDR3 has 14 residues. Between the trimmed V and J ends, which lost 0 bases and 7 bases, there was a span of 12 bases. Germline V CDR1 and CDR2: LGHNA, YSLEER. The CDR3 nucleotides read TGCGCCAGCAGCCAAGACAGGGGAGATCGTGGCTACACCTTC. Translation gives CASSQDRGDRGYTF.

V gene TRBV20-1 combines with J gene TRBJ1-1; D gene unclear. The CDR3 is 14 amino acids. The V gene lost 4 bases and the J gene lost 1 base, with 13 bases spanning the gap. Germline V gene sequence: CDR1 DFQATT, CDR2 SNEGSKA (reference sequence). CDR3 in amino acids: CSATGWASNTEAFF. The CDR3 DNA reads TGCAGTGCTACAGGCTGGGCCTCGAACACTGAAGCTTTCTTT.

A few counts support this clonotype. The CDR3 region is CAWTSPYRATYEQYF. The CDR3 DNA is TGTGCCTGGACCTCACCCTACAGGGCCACCTACGAGCAGTACTTC. The rearrangement joins TRBV30 to TRBJ2-7, with D maybe TRBD1 (6 bases). The CDR3 sequence is 15 residues long. In germline, CDR1 is GTSNPN, CDR2 SVGIG (reference sequence). The germline V and J ends were trimmed by 4 bases and 2 bases, with 18 bases remaining between them.

In this sample, this clonotype turned up a few times. V gene TRBV12-3 or TRBV12-4 combines with J gene TRBJ2-2, with 11 bases aligning to TRBD2. The CDR3 extends over 17 amino acids. The V segment lost 7 bases and the J segment 9 bases; nucleotides outside the gene matches: 16. CDR3 in amino acids: CASTPPGSSGRSRELFF. CDR3 sequence (DNA): TGTGCCAGCACCCCTCCGGGTTCTAGCGGGAGGAGTAGGGAGCTGTTTTTT.